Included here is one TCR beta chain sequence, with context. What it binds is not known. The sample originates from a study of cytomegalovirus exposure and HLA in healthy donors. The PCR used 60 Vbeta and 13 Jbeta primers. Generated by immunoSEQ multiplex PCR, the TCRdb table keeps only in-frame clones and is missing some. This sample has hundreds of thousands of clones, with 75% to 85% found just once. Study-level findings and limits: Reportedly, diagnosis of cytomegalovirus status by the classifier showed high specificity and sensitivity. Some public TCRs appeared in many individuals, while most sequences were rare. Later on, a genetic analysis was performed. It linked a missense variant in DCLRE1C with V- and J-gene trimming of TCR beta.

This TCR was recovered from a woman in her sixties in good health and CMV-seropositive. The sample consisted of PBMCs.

In DNA form, the CDR3 reads TGTGCCAGCAGTTCCCCCCGGACCGGTAGCGTGCAGTTCTTC. Residues: CASSSPRTGSVQFF. This chain connects TRBV28 to TRBJ2-1; possibly TRBD2 for D (5 bases). The V gene's germline CDR1 is MDHEN and CDR2 SYDVKM. Trimming left V 4 bases short and J 12 bases short, with 19 bases between. The CDR3 consists of 14 residues.